A few counts support the clone carrying this T cell receptor (beta chain). One entry per CDR3 protein results from TCRdb running MiXCR on the 5' RACE reads. The table includes about 120,000 distinct CDR3 sequences, 8% to 10% detected once. The entry originates in a study of T cells after yellow fever vaccination. The germline gives CDR1 SGHTA, CDR2 FQGNSA. There are 13 residues in the CDR3. Deletions cut 2 bases from V and 6 bases from J, with 7 bases between. The receptor comes from a man younger than 35 who received the YFV17D yellow fever vaccine. The material was CD8+ T cells sorted from PBMCs, obtained on the day of the yellow fever booster vaccination. The chain recombines TRBV7-2 with TRBJ2-2, with D uncertain. This chain's CDR3 is CASSLSRPGELFF. CDR3 in DNA: TGTGCCAGCAGCTTAAGTCGACCCGGGGAGCTGTTTTTT.